This passage covers 11 T cell receptor beta chains from one sample sequenced in a study of shared T cell receptors in the human thymus. Sequenced by immunoSEQ multiplex PCR; TCRdb stores in-frame clones only, minus some. The data contain hundreds of thousands of clones, around 78% of them seen just once; the ten biggest clones take up roughly 0.013%. The sample was also linked to a second study, of human thymus T cells.

The source material was thymocytes. Receptors originate from a boy less than two years old with a congenital heart defect.

V is TRBV5-1 and J is TRBJ2-7; 10 bases match TRBD1. Germline CDR1 and CDR2: SGHRS and YFSETQ. Losses at the gene ends were 0 bases for V and 6 bases for J; bases not matched to a gene: 6. The CDR3 is made up of 15 amino acids. The CDR3 DNA follows: TGCGCCAGCAGCTTGGGTGGGACAGGGGAATCCGAGCAGTACTTC. This sequence encodes CASSLGGTGESEQYF.

V is TRBV19 and J is TRBJ1-1; D remains ambiguous. This CDR3 region has 14 residues. V gave up 3 bases and J gave up 3 bases, with 11 bases separating them. Germline loops: CDR1 LNHDA, CDR2 SQIVND (reference sequence). The DNA of the CDR3 is TGTGCCAGTAGTATCCGGGTTTGGGACACTGAAGCTTTCTTT. This encodes CASSIRVWDTEAFF.

This clone was detected only once. The rearrangement links TRBV7-6 to TRBJ2-3, with 7 bases aligning to TRBD2. The V segment lost 5 bases and the J segment 0 bases; nucleotides outside the gene matches: 11. The CDR3 loop spans 17 amino acids. Germline lookup yields CDR1 SGHVS and CDR2 FNYEAQ. The CDR3 loop is CASSRGLSSGSTDTQYF. As DNA, the CDR3 is TGTGCCAGCAGCCGAGGGCTGAGTAGCGGGAGCACAGATACGCAGTATTTT.

This clone was observed a few times. This chain connects TRBV7-8 to TRBJ1-1, with 7 bases fitting TRBD1. The CDR3 covers 14 residues. Trimming cost V 3 bases and J 5 bases; bases outside gene matches: 6. Germline V CDR1 and CDR2: SGHVS, FQNEAQ. The CDR3 DNA sequence: TGTGCCAGCAGCTTCCTCGAGGACAGGACTGAAGCTTTCTTT. Its protein product is CASSFLEDRTEAFF.

This clone was seen a single time. The rearrangement uses TRBV7-8 and TRBJ1-1; TRBD1 aligns across 7 bases. V shed 3 bases, J shed 4 bases, and the junction held 5 bases outside the gene matches. The CDR3 loop spans 14 amino acids. The V gene's germline CDR1 is SGHVS and CDR2 FQNEAQ. The DNA of the CDR3 is TGTGCCAGCAGCTTCCAGGGGGTTGGCACTGAAGCTTTCTTT. It yields the protein CASSFQGVGTEAFF.

The rearrangement uses TRBV6-5 and TRBJ2-7, with TRBD2 matching 9 bases. The germline gives CDR1 MNHEY, CDR2 SVGAGI. The CDR3 sequence is 13 residues long. J was trimmed by 1 base and V by 11 bases; bases with no gene match: 6. CDR3 DNA: TGTGCCTCCAGCGGGAGGAATTCCTACGAGCAGTACTTC. Translation gives CASSGRNSYEQYF.

This chain connects TRBV5-1 to TRBJ2-3, with D perhaps TRBD2 (5 bases). The length of the CDR3 is 16 residues. Germline values: CDR1 SGHRS, CDR2 YFSETQ. Trimming stripped 3 bases from V and 1 base from J, with 15 bases between. The CDR3 loop reads CASSSSKKGGTDTQYF. CDR3 in DNA: TGCGCCAGCAGCTCCTCAAAAAAGGGAGGCACAGATACGCAGTATTTT.

The chain is built from TRBV28 and TRBJ1-2, with 10 bases identical to TRBD1. Germline loops: CDR1 MDHEN, CDR2 SYDVKM. This CDR3 spans 16 amino acids. Germline trimming cut 5 bases from V and 6 bases from J; bases unmatched to any gene: 12. CDR3 in DNA: TGTGCCAGCAGTCGTACCGGACAGGGGGTAAGGGATGGCTACACCTTC. It translates to CASSRTGQGVRDGYTF.

The sample holds a few counts of this clone. This chain connects TRBV7-8 to TRBJ1-1; 7 bases line up with TRBD1. The CDR3 totals 16 residues. V gave up 1 base and J gave up 0 bases; unmatched junction bases: 5. Germline CDR1 reads SGHVS; CDR2 reads FQNEAQ. As DNA, the CDR3 is TGTGCCAGCAGCTTAGAGGGCAGGGGGGTGAACACTGAAGCTTTCTTT. Its protein is CASSLEGRGVNTEAFF.

The chain recombines TRBV9 with TRBJ1-2, with D perhaps matching TRBD1 (5 bases). Germline-derived CDR1 and CDR2 are SGDLS and YYNGEE. The CDR3 sequence is 15 residues long. Trimming took off 0 bases at V and 6 bases at J, with 15 bases between the two ends. The CDR3 is CASSVADGGKDGYTF. CDR3 coding DNA: TGTGCCAGCAGCGTAGCCGACGGGGGGAAGGATGGCTACACCTTC.

The rearrangement uses TRBV27 and TRBJ2-5; perhaps TRBD2 as D (5 bases). V dropped 4 bases and J dropped 1 base, with 7 bases sitting between them. This CDR3 is 13 amino acids long. Germline-derived CDR1 and CDR2 are MNHEY and SMNVEV (reference sequence). CDR3: CASSSGSQETQYF. The CDR3 nucleotides are TGTGCCAGCAGTTCGGGATCCCAAGAGACCCAGTACTTC.